This T cell receptor (beta chain) comes out of a study of cytomegalovirus exposure and HLA in healthy donors (dated by TCRdb to 2016 to 2017). Context from the whole study: According to an earlier analysis of around 600 of the donors, about 179 million T cells yielded over 90 million unique TCR beta sequences and about 300 Gb of sequence data. Class I and class II HLA loci were covered by the typing at four-digit resolution. High-throughput TCR immunosequencing, statistical association of individual TCRs with disease status, and machine learning were combined to predict cytomegalovirus infection status. An early release that covered fewer than 800 HLA-typed donors contained 300 to 350 gigabases of sequencing data and around 85 million unique TCR sequences. Alongside the repertoire data, information on donor age, sex, ethnicity and CMV serostatus was compiled. Among around 400 genotyped donors of the cohort, an average of around 240,000 unique TCR beta nucleotide sequences were sequenced per donor, about a sixth of them non-productive. The genetic ancestry cluster associated with self-reported Caucasian donors included about 84% of the approximately 430 genotyped donors. A later genetic analysis took genome-wide SNP genotypes for about 65% of the 666 donors and used that subset as a discovery cohort. A later analysis re-examined previously published TCR beta repertoires from about 670 donors and added high-resolution HLA genotyping to investigate patterns of TCR occurrence. An earlier analysis of nearly 600 of the donors applied high-throughput TCR beta sequencing to assess whether each TCR beta V gene segment acted as functional or pseudogenic. All discovery cohort repertoires had been generated using a single sequencing platform. Besides the first cohort of 666 subjects, a separate validation cohort made up of 120 different subjects was used. In the later analysis, no new phenotypic data were used to find candidate immune exposures; instead, reliance was placed on TCR beta sequences and their occurrence across donors. Typing coverage varied by locus: roughly 629-630 donors for A, B, C, DRB1 and DQB1; more than 500 for DQA1; more than 600 for DPA1; approximately 470 for DPB1. Several DR-DQ haplotypes were treated as single units for association and clustering because of strong linkage in the cohort. The study aimed to test whether cataloging public T cell receptors could reveal signatures of past pathogen exposure. The study used immunosequencing to profile the T cell repertoires of 670 or so subjects and linked those repertoires to cytomegalovirus serostatus. Broad study findings and their caveats: The sequencing pipeline was judged likely to have produced a cluster of highly shared sequence variants as a technical artifact. The authors suggested that the approach could potentially be extended to other disease states and immunological phenotypes. In the study, around 150 TCR beta chains were listed as associated with cytomegalovirus. In a later analysis, the rate of TCR association differed among HLA loci, with DRB1 alleles having the most associated TCRs and HLA-C alleles having the fewest. Because HLA typing was unavailable for some donors at each locus, only the typed subset was used in association tests. Because the 87-base-pair reads could not distinguish some IMGT-functional V segments, including TRBV6-2 and TRBV6-3, those segments were excluded. A further reported finding was that TCR beta sequences accurately predicted the HLA-A and HLA-B alleles for most subjects in the first cohort. According to a later analysis, parvovirus B19, influenza, CMV and Epstein-Barr virus appeared linked to several top co-occurrence clusters. A later genetic analysis reported fewer N-insertions in productive TCRs among donors in an Asian-associated ancestry cluster than the roughly 640-donor mean. In a later analysis, most CMV-associated TCR beta chains were found to appear HLA-restricted, with HLA associations seemingly driven largely by CMV exposure. CMV serostatus was the only immune exposure information available for the cohort. Presence/absence analyses assumed roughly uniform sequencing depth across donors, an assumption that may not hold. Only TCR beta chains were sequenced in this cohort, and the absence of alpha or paired-chain data limited detectable features. While some public TCRs were present in many individuals, most TCR sequences turned up only very rarely across donors. Linkage disequilibrium might explain the correlated functional status among segregating V segments, but an unknown experimental factor could not be ruled out. Because counts were too low, roughly 16 rarely observed V segments, including chromosome 9 orphons, were excluded from the earlier analysis of around 640 of the donors. An earlier analysis of around 500 of the donors showed that most TCR beta V segments appeared in productive rearrangements either about 87% or about 30% of the time, which broadly matched IMGT annotations. A few of the identified cytomegalovirus-associated TCR beta chains were confirmed in vitro to be specific for cytomegalovirus antigens. A later genetic analysis associated a missense DCLRE1C variant with V-gene and J-gene trimming of TCR beta chains, and an independent cohort replicated the association. In both the original and validation cohorts, the classifier was reported to diagnose cytomegalovirus status with high specificity and sensitivity. Strong co-occurrence of HLA alleles, especially DR and DQ, made assigning TCR associations to individual alleles difficult. In a later analysis, HLA-associated TCR beta chains showed more clonal expansion and lower generation probabilities than non-associated chains that were equally common. Specific HLA alleles were associated with 15,000 to 20,000 TCR beta sequences at a false discovery rate of 0.05 in a later analysis.

Preparation of the library involved the immunoSEQ multiplex PCR assay. For the multiplex PCR, a mixture combining 60 forward primers for TCR Vbeta segments and 13 reverse primers for TCR Jbeta segments was used. The CDR3 region of rearranged TCR beta genes was amplified from genomic DNA by a multiplex PCR assay. On the Illumina HiSeq System, the amplified TCR beta libraries were sequenced as 87-base-pair reads. For the original study's pipeline: A later analysis counted approximately 74 million unique TCR beta chains across the 650 to 700 repertoires, and some 12 million of these chains were shared by at least two donors. To remove PCR and sequencing errors, raw reads were error-corrected and collapsed into unique sequences using a nearest-neighbor algorithm that merged closely related sequences. Alignment of CDR3 sequences to IMGT reference sequences was used to assign V, D and J gene segments. Each retained sequence needed at least a six-nucleotide match to both a V gene segment and a J gene segment. A rearrangement was called productive if the CDR3 had no stop codons and remained in frame with V and J, and every other rearrangement was called non-productive. CDR3 was defined by IMGT convention, running from the second conserved V-encoded cysteine to the conserved J-encoded phenylalanine. The earlier analysis of more than 450 of the donors excluded sequences that lacked an unambiguous match to a single V gene segment. In an earlier analysis of approximately 550 of the donors, V segments were called functional above 56.7% productive rearrangements and were called segregating when the between-donor standard deviation exceeded 5%. A statistical classification framework was built to diagnose cytomegalovirus status from the catalog of TCR beta chain sequences. In a later analysis, V and J genes were assigned by comparing TCR nucleotide sequences against IMGT/GENE-DB human TR gene sequences. The TCRdist pipeline was used in a later analysis to assign CDR3 sequences and most-parsimonious VDJ recombination scenarios. In a later analysis, each TCR beta chain was defined by its CDR3 amino acid sequence together with its V-gene family, and reads without a unique V-gene family were excluded. To address suspected cross-contamination and a sequencing artifact, a later analysis removed roughly 580 highly shared, low-generation-probability nucleotide sequences. For each public chain, a later analysis derived a clonal expansion index from normalized ranks of inferred template counts within each repertoire. In a later analysis, generation probabilities were computed with a VDJ recombination model fitted to out-of-frame rearrangements, and the resulting probabilities were checked against IGoR. In a later analysis, hypergeometric tests were used to score TCR-TCR, TCR-HLA and TCR-CMV co-occurrence, with a repertoire-size bias correction applied to TCR pairs. To estimate false discovery rates, a later analysis permuted the HLA or CMV assignments 20 times. A later analysis grouped co-occurring TCRs with DBSCAN, adding TCRdist sequence similarity when clustering within HLA-allele-positive subsets. Repertoires with fewer than 30,000 or more than 120,000 public chains, plus five repertoires with anomalous nucleotide sharing, were excluded from co-occurrence clustering. Drawn from immuneACCESS, this table holds only the in-frame rearrangements with V and J called that TCRdb kept. Clones are partly lost; checked studies trace under half to an unresolved V gene and leave the rest unexplained. That table gives V, J and clone size, and the DNA gave D and trimming. The sample includes over 130,000 clones, with 80% observed a single time. 2% to 3% of the sample belongs to the ten largest clones.

Remarks on this clone: This receptor's antigen is unknown. No much larger clone is present one base from it, and per-base qualities are unavailable.

CDR3 length: 14 amino acids, cysteine to phenylalanine. The retained sequence is limited to the CDR3, 42 bases, with the frame set at the first base. The V end loses 4 bases and the J end loses 0 bases, and a stretch of 11 bases separates them. CDR1 SGHRS and CDR2 YFSETQ are derived from the germline V gene. The cohort comprised some 700 healthy bone marrow donors. All cohort members were sampled while nominally healthy, although unrecorded immune exposures were likely present. The donor was CMV seronegative and belonged to the group of over 300 seronegative cohort members. Each donor provided a peripheral blood sample, and peripheral blood mononuclear cells were used for TCR beta sequencing. Genomic DNA extraction from the blood cell samples was performed with the Qiagen DNeasy Blood Extraction Kit.

The receptor chain draws on TRBV5-1 and TRBJ2-7; TRBD1 could be the D gene, as 6 bases match. The sequencing input was PBMCs. The origin of this receptor is a man aged 50 to 60 in good health and CMV-seronegative. The CDR3 protein is CASSEDSLSYEQYF. The DNA reads TGCGCCAGCAGCGAGGACAGCCTCTCCTACGAGCAGTACTTC.